The clone carrying this TCR gamma chain was seen more than once but under ten times. Its antigen is unidentified. A clone one base away is much larger, so this may be a read error. The receptor sequences were amplified from genomic DNA of peripheral blood mononuclear cells. TCRdb called clones anew from the multiplex PCR reads with CATT. The sample consists of over a thousand gamma-chain clones, approximately 8% of them appearing once. The data derive from a study of gamma delta lymphoproliferative disorders and STAT genes. The overall study: The EuroClonality-NGS protocol was used to prepare delta libraries. Whole-study results and caveats: Vgamma9-JgammaP and Vdelta2-Ddelta3-Jdelta1 dominated major clones in indolent patients.

V lost 11 bases, J lost 7 bases, and 14 bases stayed unmatched. The CDR3 sequence is 14 residues long. Sequencing was performed on blood. The clonotype comes from a human donor with gamma-delta T-cell large granular lymphocyte leukemia. The V and J genes are TRGV10 and TRGJP1. The J gene, not given by TCRdb, was assigned here from a germline match of the nucleotide sequence. TRGV10 is assigned to the ORF class and has an uncertain function. CDR3 protein: CAARVLFDGWFKIF. The DNA for the CDR3 is TGTGCTGCGAGGGTCCTTTTTGATGGTTGGTTCAAGATATTT.